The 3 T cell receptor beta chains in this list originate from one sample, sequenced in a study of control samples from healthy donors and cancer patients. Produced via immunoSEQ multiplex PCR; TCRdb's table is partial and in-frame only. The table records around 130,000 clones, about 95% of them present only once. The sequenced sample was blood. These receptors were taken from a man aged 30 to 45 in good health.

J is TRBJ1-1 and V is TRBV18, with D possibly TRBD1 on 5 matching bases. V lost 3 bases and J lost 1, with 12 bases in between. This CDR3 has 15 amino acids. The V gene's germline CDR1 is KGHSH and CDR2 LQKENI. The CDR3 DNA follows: TGTGCCAGCTCACCCCTGGGGCAAAAGAACACTGAAGCTTTCTTT. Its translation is CASSPLGQKNTEAFF.

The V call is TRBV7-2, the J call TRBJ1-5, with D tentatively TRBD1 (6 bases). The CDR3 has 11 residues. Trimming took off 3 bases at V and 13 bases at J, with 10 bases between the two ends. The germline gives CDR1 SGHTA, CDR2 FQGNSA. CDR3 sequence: CASSLAGTQHF. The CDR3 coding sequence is TGTGCCAGCAGCTTGGCCGGGACACAGCATTTT.

For the CDR3, the DNA is TGTGCCAGCACCCCGGGTCGGGGTGGCGGTCAGCCCCAGCATTTT. Its protein product is CASTPGRGGGQPQHF. This chain uses TRBV28 with TRBJ1-5; D is ambiguous. Germline V CDR1 and CDR2: MDHEN, SYDVKM. This CDR3 is built from 15 residues. Trimming removed 7 bases at V and 6 bases at J, with 19 bases between. Full variable domain (rest looked up from reference TRBV28 and TRBJ1-5): DVKVTQSSRYLVKRTGEKVFLECVQDMDHENMFWYRQDPGLGLRLIYFSYDVKMKEKGDIPEGYSVSREKKERFSLILESASTNQTSMYLCASTPGRGGGQPQHFGDGTRLSIL.